This entry lists 3 T cell receptor beta chains sequenced from one sample in a study of regulatory T cells in long-lasting Graves disease. Documented time point: newly diagnosed GD, antithyroid drugs for less than 3 months. Making the TCR library involved RNA that had been extracted from PBMCs. iRepertoire HTBI primers and Arm-PCR of CDR3 regions built TCR beta libraries. Each CDR3 protein gets one entry after TCRdb re-called the multiplex PCR reads with MiXCR. The sample lists 400,000 to 500,000 distinct CDR3 sequences, 16% occurring once. These data were also filed under a second study, of T cells in Graves' hyperthyroidism and ophthalmopathy.

The input for sequencing was peripheral blood mononuclear cells (PBMCs), taken at new diagnosis, from a patient treated with antithyroid drugs. These receptors were taken from a woman aged 18 to 35 with Graves disease.

Points on this clonotype: A much larger clone sits a single nucleotide away, making a read error possible. The chain links TRBV10-2 to TRBJ1-5; D possibly corresponds to TRBD1 (6 bases). The germline V gene encodes CDR1 WSHSY and CDR2 SAAADI. The CDR3 sequence is 15 residues long. With 4 bases removed from V and 6 bases from J, the gap between germline ends came to 16 bases. CDR3 sequence reads: CASSGRGGAGQPQHF. DNA for the CDR3: TGCGCCAGCAGTGGGCGGGGGGGGGCCGGTCAGCCCCAGCATTTT.

This clonotype was counted ten times or more. The chain has TRBV12-3 or TRBV12-4 and TRBJ1-5; 12 bases are a match to TRBD1. V lost 4 bases, J lost 6 bases, and 1 base stayed unmatched. This CDR3 is 14 amino acids long. The CDR3 sequence is CASSWDRGPQPQHF. CDR3 bases: TGTGCCAGCAGTTGGGACAGGGGGCCTCAGCCCCAGCATTTT.

There are a few counts of this clonotype. This chain joins TRBV6-1 and TRBJ2-5; D unresolved. This CDR3 spans 13 amino acids. V lost 7 bases to trimming and J lost 2 bases, with 11 bases between them. Germline CDR1 is MNHNS and CDR2 is SASEGT. CDR3 region: CASTASIQETQYF. In nucleotides, the CDR3 is TGTGCCAGCACAGCCTCTATTCAAGAGACCCAGTACTTC.